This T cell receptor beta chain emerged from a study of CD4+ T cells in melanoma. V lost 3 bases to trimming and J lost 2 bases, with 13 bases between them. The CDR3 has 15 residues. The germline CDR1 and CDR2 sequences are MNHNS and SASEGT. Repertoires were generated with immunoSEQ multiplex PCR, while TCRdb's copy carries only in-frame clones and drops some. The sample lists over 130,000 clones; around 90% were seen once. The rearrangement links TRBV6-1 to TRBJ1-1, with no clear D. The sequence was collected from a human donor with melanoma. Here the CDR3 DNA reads TGTGCCAGCAGTGATATGGGCAGAGAAAACACTGAAGCTTTCTTT. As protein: CASSDMGRENTEAFF.